This entry lists 26 T cell receptor beta chains sequenced from one sample in a study of T-cell reconstitution after alpha-beta-depleted transplantation in children (dated by TCRdb to 2016 to 2017). The library came from PCR. Sequencing used an Illumina HiSeq 2500. TCR library preparation used molecular barcoding, with unique molecular identifiers applied to normalize quantification of the TCRbeta repertoire. TCRdb redid the processing of the public reads, applying fastp at Q25 and MiXCR, and retained in-frame beta chains. Rows with a matching CDR3 protein are joined into one entry that keeps the most common DNA and genes. Here the sample has about 400,000 distinct CDR3 sequences; approximately 20% occur a single time. Of the sample, around 4% is held by the ten largest clones. Source: PBMCs from the stem cell graft donor, taken from the stem cell graft. The origin of the receptors is a human donor who donated a stem cell graft to a child with acute myeloid leukemia.

The sample holds many counts of this clonotype. The genes are TRBV12-3 or TRBV12-4 and TRBJ2-1; D not resolved. The V and J ends lost 7 bases and 8 bases respectively, with 12 bases between them. The CDR3 is 12 amino acids. This CDR3 reads CASKISSDEQFF. In DNA, the CDR3 is TGTGCCAGCAAAATCAGCAGCGATGAGCAGTTCTTC.

This clonotype was picked up many times. J is TRBJ2-7 and V is TRBV20-1; D gene unclear. Germline CDR1 DFQATT, CDR2 SNEGSKA (reference sequence). V dropped 0 bases and J dropped 0 bases, with 12 bases sitting between them. The CDR3 length is 15 residues. The CDR3 reads CSARDLPGLSYEQYF. CDR3 coding DNA: TGCAGTGCTAGAGATCTTCCAGGTCTCTCCTACGAGCAGTACTTC.

The genes are TRBV28 and TRBJ2-3; D is perhaps TRBD2 (5 bases). Germline V lookup: CDR1 MDHEN, CDR2 SYDVKM. The ends were cut back, 6 bases at V and 2 bases at J, with 9 bases in the middle. The CDR3 is 13 residues long. The CDR3 DNA reads TGTGCCAGCAGAGAGGGCCTCACAGATACGCAGTATTTT. Translated, it gives CASREGLTDTQYF.

V and J are TRBV12-3 or TRBV12-4 and TRBJ2-1, with 14 bases identical to TRBD2. The CDR3 runs to 18 residues. The V gene end was trimmed by 4 bases and the J gene end by 2 bases; junction bases not matched to a gene: 7. The CDR3 here is CASSWGLAGEVAYNEQFF. CDR3 sequence (DNA): TGTGCCAGCAGTTGGGGACTAGCGGGAGAGGTAGCCTACAATGAGCAGTTCTTC.

This chain links TRBV12-3 or TRBV12-4 with TRBJ2-7; D might be TRBD1 (6 bases). The CDR3 extends over 14 amino acids. Between the trimmed V and J ends, which lost 6 bases and 6 bases, there was a span of 18 bases. CDR3 in amino acids: CASRWDNTASEQYF. As DNA, the CDR3 is TGTGCCAGCAGGTGGGACAACACAGCGTCCGAGCAGTACTTC.

This clonotype has at least ten counts. J is TRBJ1-5 and V is TRBV4-1; tentative D call: TRBD1 (6 bases). V was trimmed by 0 bases and J by 11 bases, leaving 17 bases between them. CDR1 and CDR2 (germline): MGHRA, YSYEKL. CDR3 length: 15 amino acids. The CDR3 coding sequence is TGCGCCAGCAGCCAAGATTTGACCTTACAGGGAACCCAGCATTTT. This codes for CASSQDLTLQGTQHF.

The chain recombines TRBV28 with TRBJ1-2; 7 nucleotides line up with TRBD1. The junction had 7 bases not matched to a gene; V was cut back by 3 bases and J by 3 bases. The CDR3 sequence is 15 residues long. Germline V gives CDR1 MDHEN, CDR2 SYDVKM. In nucleotides, the CDR3 is TGTGCCAGCAGTTTGCGAGGGGGCAGCCACTATGGCTACACCTTC. Translating gives CASSLRGGSHYGYTF.

The genes are TRBV7-8 and TRBJ2-2, with TRBD2 matching 11 bases. This CDR3 is built from 19 residues. The ends lost 3 bases at V and 7 bases at J; junction bases unmatched: 16. Germline V gene lookup returns CDR1 SGHVS and CDR2 FQNEAQ. CDR3 nucleotides: TGTGCCAGCAGCTTGTTCGGGCTAGCGGGAGGACCCGTCGGCGGGGAGCTGTTTTTT. Amino acids: CASSLFGLAGGPVGGELFF.

The rearrangement joins TRBV29-1 to TRBJ2-7; the D gene is possibly TRBD1 (5 bases). Between the trimmed V and J ends, which lost 4 bases and 4 bases, there was a span of 8 bases. The CDR3 runs 11 residues. Germline V CDR1 and CDR2: SQVTM, ANQGSEA. CDR3: CSVVGEYEQYF. CDR3 in DNA: TGCAGCGTTGTAGGGGAATACGAGCAGTACTTC.

Here the CDR3 reads CSVPLAGGPGTQYF. DNA of the CDR3: TGCAGTGTCCCGTTGGCGGGAGGGCCGGGTACGCAGTATTTT. The chain is built from TRBV20-1 and TRBJ2-3; 9 positions agree with TRBD2. CDR1 and CDR2 from the germline V gene are DFQATT and SNEGSKA (reference sequence). Trimming at V came to 7 bases and at J to 8 bases, leaving 13 bases not matched to a gene. This CDR3 is built from 14 residues.

This chain joins TRBV28 and TRBJ2-7; 8 nucleotides align to TRBD2. This CDR3 spans 13 amino acids. Germline V CDR1 and CDR2: MDHEN, SYDVKM. J gave up 4 bases and V 5 bases, and 4 bases lay outside the gene matches. CDR3 DNA: TGTGCCAGCAGTCAAAGCGGGAGTTACGAGCAGTACTTC. This sequence encodes CASSQSGSYEQYF. Looking up the rest from reference TRBV28 and TRBJ2-7 gives the full variable domain: DVKVTQSSRYLVKRTGEKVFLECVQDMDHENMFWYRQDPGLGLRLIYFSYDVKMKEKGDIPEGYSVSREKKERFSLILESASTNQTSMYLCASSQSGSYEQYFGPGTRLTVT.

The chain carries TRBV6-5 and TRBJ2-7, with D possibly TRBD2 on 6 matching bases. The CDR3 has 13 amino acids. Germline loops: CDR1 MNHEY, CDR2 SVGAGI. Trimming left V 1 base short and J 5 bases short, with 9 bases between. CDR3 coding DNA: TGTGCCAGCAGTTACTTATTAGCGGACGAGCAGTACTTC. It encodes CASSYLLADEQYF.

This clonotype showed up many times. The chain is built from TRBV7-6 and TRBJ2-5; D remains ambiguous. The CDR3 has 16 amino acids. Germline assignment: CDR1 SGHVS and CDR2 FNYEAQ. V was shortened by 4 bases and J by 4 bases, with 19 bases between the two germline ends. Written as DNA, the CDR3 is TGTGCCAGCAGCTCCAGGACGGATTTTGGTGGAGAGACCCAGTACTTC. Protein sequence: CASSSRTDFGGETQYF.

This clonotype was picked up a small number of times. The chain recombines TRBV6-5 with TRBJ2-7, with D perhaps given as TRBD1 or TRBD2 (5 bases each). V was trimmed by 0 bases and J by 4 bases, leaving 10 bases between them. In germline, CDR1 is MNHEY, CDR2 SVGAGI. The CDR3 loop spans 14 amino acids. CDR3 amino acids: CASSYSRDGYEQYF. The CDR3 DNA reads as TGTGCCAGCAGTTACTCTCGGGACGGATACGAGCAGTACTTC.

This clonotype was picked up a small number of times. The V gene is TRBV7-2, the J gene TRBJ2-7; D is unclear. This CDR3 spans 14 amino acids. Germline V gives CDR1 SGHTA, CDR2 FQGNSA. V was clipped by 4 bases and J by 0 bases, with 10 bases between them. In DNA, the CDR3 is TGTGCCAGCAGCTCATATTCGGGCTCCTACGAGCAGTACTTC. As protein: CASSSYSGSYEQYF.

The chain combines TRBV7-8 with TRBJ2-1; 9 bases map to TRBD2. The germline V gene has CDR1 SGHVS and CDR2 FQNEAQ. With V trimmed by 1 base and J by 7 bases, 8 bases remained unmatched. The CDR3 covers 16 residues. The CDR3: CASSLEAGGSLNEQFF. The CDR3, as DNA: TGTGCCAGCAGCTTAGAGGCGGGAGGGTCTTTGAATGAGCAGTTCTTC.

This clonotype was counted only a few times. This chain connects TRBV25-1 to TRBJ2-1; 14 bases align to TRBD2. CDR3 length equals 18 residues. V lost 3 bases, J lost 7 bases, and 11 bases stayed unmatched. Germline V CDR1 and CDR2: MGHDK, SYGVNS. The CDR3 nucleotides read TGTGCCAGCAGTGACCAATCAGGGACTAGCGGGAGTGTGAATGAGCAGTTCTTC. Its translation is CASSDQSGTSGSVNEQFF.

This clonotype was seen repeatedly, ten times or more. This chain joins TRBV7-2 and TRBJ2-1, with TRBD2 matching over 10 bases. Losses at the gene ends were 5 bases for V and 0 bases for J; bases not matched to a gene: 4. Germline assignment: CDR1 SGHTA and CDR2 FQGNSA. The length of the CDR3 is 16 residues. The CDR3 sequence is CASSRLAGGSYNEQFF. DNA for the CDR3: TGTGCCAGCAGCCGGTTAGCGGGAGGCTCCTACAATGAGCAGTTCTTC. Supplemented by reference TRBV7-2 and TRBJ2-1, the full variable domain reads GAGVSQSPSNKVTEKGKDVELRCDPISGHTALYWYRQSLGQGLEFLIYFQGNSAPDKSGLPSDRFSAERTGGSVSTLTIQRTQQEDSAVYLCASSRLAGGSYNEQFFGPGTRLTVL.

V and J are TRBV4-3 and TRBJ2-3; the D gene is possibly TRBD2 (7 bases). Trimming stripped 4 bases from V and 4 bases from J, with 15 bases between. The germline V gene encodes CDR1 LGHNA and CDR2 YSLEER. The length of the CDR3 is 15 residues. CDR3 sequence: CASSLGGRIPDTQYF. Written as DNA, the CDR3 is TGCGCCAGCAGCCTCGGGGGGCGGATCCCAGATACGCAGTATTTT.

The table lists this clonotype with a few counts. The rearrangement uses TRBV5-1 and TRBJ2-2; 10 nucleotides agree with TRBD2. V trimming: 3 bases; J trimming: 0 bases; junction bases outside the gene matches: 5. This CDR3 region has 17 residues. CDR1 is SGHRS and CDR2 is YFSETQ in the germline V gene. The CDR3 loop is CASSYWTSGSNTGELFF. Written as DNA, the CDR3 is TGCGCCAGCAGCTATTGGACTAGCGGATCGAACACCGGGGAGCTGTTTTTT.

This clonotype was picked up a small number of times. CDR3 region: CASSRPDRVRDTQYF. The CDR3 coding sequence is TGTGCCAGCAGCAGACCTGACAGGGTCAGAGATACGCAGTATTTT. The V gene is TRBV12-3 or TRBV12-4, the J gene TRBJ2-3, with TRBD1 matching over 7 bases. CDR3 size: 15 residues. Losses at the gene ends were 6 bases for V and 5 bases for J; bases not matched to a gene: 11.

This clonotype was counted only a few times. The rearrangement uses TRBV25-1 and TRBJ2-3; D call uncertain. The CDR3 covers 14 residues. Germline V gene data show CDR1 as MGHDK and CDR2 as SYGVNS. The V end was cut by 3 bases, the J end by 0 bases, with 7 bases between. The CDR3 DNA reads as TGTGCCAGCAGTGACTTTACTAGCACAGATACGCAGTATTTT. Protein: CASSDFTSTDTQYF.

This clonotype was observed a few times. This rearrangement joins TRBV7-2 to TRBJ2-3, with 9 bases matching TRBD2. This CDR3 is 17 amino acids long. The V and J ends lost 2 bases and 3 bases, in that order; junction bases with no gene match: 9. Germline V lookup: CDR1 SGHTA, CDR2 FQGNSA. The CDR3 loop reads CASSLTYSGSSTDTQYF. CDR3 sequence (DNA): TGTGCCAGCAGCTTAACATATAGCGGGAGTTCGACAGATACGCAGTATTTT.

The V gene is TRBV5-1, the J gene TRBJ2-5; no definite D call. The V gene's germline CDR1 is SGHRS and CDR2 YFSETQ. The CDR3 has 16 amino acids. V dropped 0 bases and J dropped 5 bases, with 17 bases sitting between them. The CDR3 sequence is CASSLDSPVGRETQYF. The DNA for the CDR3 is TGCGCCAGCAGCTTGGACTCCCCGGTGGGAAGGGAGACCCAGTACTTC.

The CDR3, as DNA: TGCAGCGTGGGTCCAACAGGGACTTACGAGCAGTACTTC. This codes for CSVGPTGTYEQYF. The chain uses TRBV29-1 and TRBJ2-7; D tentatively fits TRBD1 or TRBD2 (6 bases each). Germline-derived CDR1 and CDR2 are SQVTM and ANQGSEA. V was pared by 6 bases and J by 4 bases, with 16 bases between. The CDR3 has 13 amino acids.

Written as DNA, the CDR3 is TGCGCCAGCAGCCAAACACTAGAAGTTGACGAGCAGTACTTC. This sequence encodes CASSQTLEVDEQYF. V usage is TRBV4-3 and J usage is TRBJ2-7; maybe TRBD2 (5 bases). CDR1 and CDR2 (germline): LGHNA, YSLEER. V shed 2 bases and J shed 5 bases, with 13 bases lying between them. This CDR3 is built from 14 residues.